The clone carrying this T cell receptor beta chain was picked up many times. Its specificity is unknown. The sample is drawn from a study of CD8+CD57+ T cells in acquired aplastic anemia. Turning to the study itself: The DNA of sorted CD4+ and CD8+ cells averaged 3.2 ug.

CDR3 and TCR beta VDJ profiling relied on genomic DNA as the template. MiXCR, applied by TCRdb to the reads, yields one record per CDR3 protein. Among over 150,000 distinct CDR3 sequences listed, approximately 40% were seen once. The CDR3 length is 15 residues. Germline V lookup: CDR1 SSHAT, CDR2 FNYEAQ (reference sequence). Trimming cost V 5 bases and J 0 bases; bases outside gene matches: 3. Findings and caveats of the study: Almost 30 CD8+ CDR3 sequences occurred in both the patients and the controls.

The material sequenced was sorted CD4+, CD8+, or CD8+CD57+ T cells (not recorded which) from PBMCs. The source of this sequence is a human donor in good health. The rearrangement uses TRBV7-7 and TRBJ2-7; 11 bases are shared with TRBD1. In nucleotides, the CDR3 is TGTGCCAGCAGCAGGGGACAGGGGGGCTCCTACGAGCAGTACTTC. Translation: CASSRGQGGSYEQYF. The entire variable domain, with the rest obtained from reference TRBV7-7 and TRBJ2-7, is as follows: GAGVSQSPRYKVTKRGQDVTLRCDPISSHATLYWYQQALGQGPEFLTYFNYEAQPDKSGLPSDRFSAERPEGSISTLTIQRTEQRDSAMYRCASSRGQGGSYEQYFGPGTRLTVT.